Below, 4 T cell receptor beta chains from the same sample are listed, as sequenced in a study of beta chain features in type 1 diabetes. Sequencing targeted expressed TCRB transcripts, as all isolated RNA had been reverse transcribed. TCRdb keeps only in-frame clones here, not all; method: immunoSEQ multiplex PCR. The repertoire has around 250,000 clones, roughly 70% of them found once; the top ten carry 0.053%. What was sequenced was naive CD4+ T cells from blood. These receptors originate from a man younger than 40 in good health.

Only one count was recorded for this clone. The genes are TRBV29-1 and TRBJ2-5; D perhaps matches TRBD2 (5 bases). The germline CDR1 and CDR2 sequences are SQVTM and ANQGSEA. The V end lost 6 bases, the J end lost 7 bases, and 15 bases lay between the germline ends. The CDR3 covers 12 residues. The CDR3 is CSVRTAFGTQYF. The CDR3 nucleotides read TGCAGCGTGAGGACTGCGTTCGGGACCCAGTACTTC.

V is TRBV4-3 and J is TRBJ2-1, with D unresolved. Trimming took 3 bases from V and 1 from J, leaving 4 bases between them. CDR3 length: 13 residues. Germline CDR1 and CDR2: LGHNA and YSLEER. CDR3 residues: CASSQGSYNEQFF. For the CDR3, the DNA is TGCGCCAGCAGCCAGGGTTCCTACAATGAGCAGTTCTTC.

The chain links TRBV9 to TRBJ1-3, with a weak D call TRBD1 (5 bases). The CDR3 consists of 16 residues. CDR1 is SGDLS and CDR2 is YYNGEE in the germline V gene. The V and J ends lost 0 bases and 0 bases respectively, with 10 bases between them. CDR3 DNA sequence: TGTGCCAGCAGCGTAGAACCGAGGGGCTCTGGAAACACCATATATTTT. This translates into CASSVEPRGSGNTIYF.

This CDR3 reads CASSGQGASTDTQYF. The CDR3 DNA sequence: TGTGCCAGCAGCGGACAAGGTGCTAGCACAGATACGCAGTATTTT. The rearrangement joins TRBV7-6 to TRBJ2-3, with D maybe TRBD1 (5 bases). There are 15 residues in the CDR3. Trimming took off 5 bases at V and 0 bases at J, with 12 bases between the two ends. The germline V gene has CDR1 SGHVS and CDR2 FNYEAQ.